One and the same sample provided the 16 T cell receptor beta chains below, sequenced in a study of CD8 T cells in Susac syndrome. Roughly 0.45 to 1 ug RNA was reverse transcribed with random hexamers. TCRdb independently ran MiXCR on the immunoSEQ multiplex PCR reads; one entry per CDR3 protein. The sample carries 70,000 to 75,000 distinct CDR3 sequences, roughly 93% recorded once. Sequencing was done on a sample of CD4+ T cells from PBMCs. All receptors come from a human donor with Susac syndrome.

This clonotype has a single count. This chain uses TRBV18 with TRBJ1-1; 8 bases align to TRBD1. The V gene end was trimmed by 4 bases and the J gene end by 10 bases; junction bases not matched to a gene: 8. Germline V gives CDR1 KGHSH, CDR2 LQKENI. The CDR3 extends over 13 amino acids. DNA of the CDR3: TGTGCCAGCTCACAGGACAGGGTAGGGGGAGCTTTCTTT. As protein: CASSQDRVGGAFF.

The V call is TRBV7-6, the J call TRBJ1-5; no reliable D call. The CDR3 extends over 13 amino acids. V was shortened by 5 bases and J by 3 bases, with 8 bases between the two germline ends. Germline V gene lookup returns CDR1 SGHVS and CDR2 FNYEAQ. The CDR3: CASSQTDNQPQHF. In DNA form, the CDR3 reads TGTGCCAGCAGCCAGACGGACAATCAGCCCCAGCATTTT.

The CDR3 nucleotides read TGTGCCAGCAGTTTAACTAACAGCCGCCCATGGGAGGGGGACACTGAAGCTTTCTTT. Amino acids: CASSLTNSRPWEGDTEAFF. The chain recombines TRBV28 with TRBJ1-1; the D gene is possibly TRBD1 (6 bases). The CDR3 length is 19 residues. V was trimmed by 2 bases and J by 3 bases, leaving 25 bases between them. Per germline, CDR1 MDHEN and CDR2 SYDVKM.

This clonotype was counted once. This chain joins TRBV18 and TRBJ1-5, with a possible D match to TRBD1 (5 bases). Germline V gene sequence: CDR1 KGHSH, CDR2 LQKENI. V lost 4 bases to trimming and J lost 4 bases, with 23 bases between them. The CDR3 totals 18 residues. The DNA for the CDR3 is TGTGCCAGCTCACTAAACGGCAGGGTGTCGGGCGGGAATCAGCCCCAGCATTTT. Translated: CASSLNGRVSGGNQPQHF.

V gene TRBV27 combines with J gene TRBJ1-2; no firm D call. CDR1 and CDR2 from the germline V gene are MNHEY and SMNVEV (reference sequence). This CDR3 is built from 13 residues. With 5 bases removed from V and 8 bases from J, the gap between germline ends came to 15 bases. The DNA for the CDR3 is TGTGCCAGCAGTCCCGGTAGTATCGGGGGCTACACCTTC. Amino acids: CASSPGSIGGYTF.

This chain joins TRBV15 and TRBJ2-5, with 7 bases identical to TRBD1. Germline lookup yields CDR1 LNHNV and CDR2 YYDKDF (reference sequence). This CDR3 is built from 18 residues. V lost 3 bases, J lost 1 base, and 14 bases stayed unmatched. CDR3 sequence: CATSSTYQITGAQETQYF. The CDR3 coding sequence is TGTGCCACCAGCAGCACTTACCAAATCACAGGGGCCCAAGAGACCCAGTACTTC.

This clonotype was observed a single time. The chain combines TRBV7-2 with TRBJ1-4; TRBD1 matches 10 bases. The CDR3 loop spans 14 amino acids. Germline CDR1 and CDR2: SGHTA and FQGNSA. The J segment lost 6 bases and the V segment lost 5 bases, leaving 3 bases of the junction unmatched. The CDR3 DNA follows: TGTGCCAGCAGCCTGGACAGGGGGGATGAAAAACTGTTTTTT. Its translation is CASSLDRGDEKLFF.

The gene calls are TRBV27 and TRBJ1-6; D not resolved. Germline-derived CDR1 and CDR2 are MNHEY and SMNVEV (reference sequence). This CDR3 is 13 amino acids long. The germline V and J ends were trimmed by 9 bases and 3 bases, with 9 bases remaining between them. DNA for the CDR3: TGTGCCAGTAGGAACTTCTATAATTCACCCCTCCACTTT. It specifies CASRNFYNSPLHF.

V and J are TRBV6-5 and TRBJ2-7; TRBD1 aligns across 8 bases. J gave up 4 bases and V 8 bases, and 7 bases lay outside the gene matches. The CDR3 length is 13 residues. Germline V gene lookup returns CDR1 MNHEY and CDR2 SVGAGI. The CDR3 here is CASGRDRRYEQYF. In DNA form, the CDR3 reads TGTGCCAGCGGTCGGGACAGGAGGTACGAGCAGTACTTC.

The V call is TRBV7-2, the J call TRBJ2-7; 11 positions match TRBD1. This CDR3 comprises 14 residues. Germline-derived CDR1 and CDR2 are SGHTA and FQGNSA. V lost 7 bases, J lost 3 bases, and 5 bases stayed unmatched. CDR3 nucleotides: TGTGCCAGCAAATCGGGACAGGGGGTCTACGAGCAGTACTTC. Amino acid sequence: CASKSGQGVYEQYF.

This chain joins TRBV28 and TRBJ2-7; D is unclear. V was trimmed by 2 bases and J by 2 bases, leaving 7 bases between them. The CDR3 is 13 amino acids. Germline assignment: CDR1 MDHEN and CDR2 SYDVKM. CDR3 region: CASSLNTPYEQYF. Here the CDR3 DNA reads TGTGCCAGCAGTTTAAATACACCCTACGAGCAGTACTTC.

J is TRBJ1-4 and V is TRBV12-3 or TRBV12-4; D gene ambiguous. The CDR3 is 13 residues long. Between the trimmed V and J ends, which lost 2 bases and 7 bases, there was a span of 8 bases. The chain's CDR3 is CASSLPPREKLFF. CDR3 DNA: TGTGCCAGCAGTTTACCTCCCCGTGAAAAACTGTTTTTT.

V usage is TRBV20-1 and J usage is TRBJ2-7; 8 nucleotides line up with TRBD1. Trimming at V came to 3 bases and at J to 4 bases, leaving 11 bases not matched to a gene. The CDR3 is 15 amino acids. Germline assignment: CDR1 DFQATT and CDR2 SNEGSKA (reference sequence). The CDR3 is CSARSGRGLGYEQYF. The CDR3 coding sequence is TGCAGTGCTAGGTCAGGCAGGGGGCTCGGGTACGAGCAGTACTTC.

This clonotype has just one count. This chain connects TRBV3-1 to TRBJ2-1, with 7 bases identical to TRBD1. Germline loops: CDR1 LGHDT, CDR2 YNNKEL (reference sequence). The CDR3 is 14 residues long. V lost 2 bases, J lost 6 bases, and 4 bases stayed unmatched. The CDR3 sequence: CASSQPDRANEQFF. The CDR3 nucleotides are TGTGCCAGCAGCCAACCAGACAGGGCCAATGAGCAGTTCTTC.

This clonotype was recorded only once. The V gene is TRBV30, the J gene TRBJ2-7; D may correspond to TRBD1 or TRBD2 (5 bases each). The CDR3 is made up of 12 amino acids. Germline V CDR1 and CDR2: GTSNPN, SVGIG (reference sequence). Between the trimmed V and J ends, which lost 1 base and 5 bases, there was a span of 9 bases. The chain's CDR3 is CAWSGGVDEQYF. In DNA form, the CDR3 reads TGTGCCTGGAGTGGAGGGGTCGACGAGCAGTACTTC.

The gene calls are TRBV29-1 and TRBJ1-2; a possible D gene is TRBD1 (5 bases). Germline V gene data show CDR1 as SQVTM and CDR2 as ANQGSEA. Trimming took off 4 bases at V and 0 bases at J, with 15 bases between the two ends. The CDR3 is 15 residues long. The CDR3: CSVVDPMTANYGYTF. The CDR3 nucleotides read TGCAGCGTTGTGGACCCTATGACAGCTAACTATGGCTACACCTTC.